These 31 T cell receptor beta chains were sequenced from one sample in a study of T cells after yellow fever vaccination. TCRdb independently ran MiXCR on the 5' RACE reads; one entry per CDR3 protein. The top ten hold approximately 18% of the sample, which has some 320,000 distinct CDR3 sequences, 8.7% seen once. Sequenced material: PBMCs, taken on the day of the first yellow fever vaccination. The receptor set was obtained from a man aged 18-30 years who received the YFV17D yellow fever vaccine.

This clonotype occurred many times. The CDR3 bases are TGTGCCAGCAGCTTAGCGTGGGGCACAGATACGCAGTATTTT. It yields the protein CASSLAWGTDTQYF. The chain has TRBV7-2 and TRBJ2-3; D is undetermined. The germline V gene encodes CDR1 SGHTA and CDR2 FQGNSA. The V and J ends lost 0 bases and 1 base respectively, with 5 bases between them. The CDR3 contains 14 residues.

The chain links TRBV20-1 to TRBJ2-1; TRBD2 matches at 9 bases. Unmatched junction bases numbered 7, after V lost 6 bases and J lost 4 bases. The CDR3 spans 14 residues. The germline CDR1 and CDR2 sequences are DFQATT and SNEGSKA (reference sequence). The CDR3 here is CSAVVAGGYNEQFF. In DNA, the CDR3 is TGCAGTGCGGTCGTGGCGGGGGGGTACAATGAGCAGTTCTTC.

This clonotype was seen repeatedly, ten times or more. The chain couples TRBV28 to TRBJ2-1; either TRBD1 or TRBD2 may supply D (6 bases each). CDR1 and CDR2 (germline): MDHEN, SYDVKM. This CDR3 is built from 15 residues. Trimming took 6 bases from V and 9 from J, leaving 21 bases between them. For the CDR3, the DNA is TGTGCCAGCAGATTTCAAGGAGGGGGGTGGGGTGAGCAGTTCTTC. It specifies CASRFQGGGWGEQFF. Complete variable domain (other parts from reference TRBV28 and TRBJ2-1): DVKVTQSSRYLVKRTGEKVFLECVQDMDHENMFWYRQDPGLGLRLIYFSYDVKMKEKGDIPEGYSVSREKKERFSLILESASTNQTSMYLCASRFQGGGWGEQFFGPGTRLTVL.

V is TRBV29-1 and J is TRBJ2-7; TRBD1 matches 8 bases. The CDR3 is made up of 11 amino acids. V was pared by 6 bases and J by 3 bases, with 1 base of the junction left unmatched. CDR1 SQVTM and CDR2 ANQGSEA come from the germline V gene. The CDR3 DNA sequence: TGCAGCGTGGGGACAGGCTACGAGCAGTACTTC. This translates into CSVGTGYEQYF.

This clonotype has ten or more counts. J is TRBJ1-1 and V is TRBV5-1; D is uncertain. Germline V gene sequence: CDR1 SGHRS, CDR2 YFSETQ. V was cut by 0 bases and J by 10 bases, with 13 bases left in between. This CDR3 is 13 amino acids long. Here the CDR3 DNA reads TGCGCCAGCAGCTTGGATTGGGCAGATGGAGCTTTCTTT. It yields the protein CASSLDWADGAFF.

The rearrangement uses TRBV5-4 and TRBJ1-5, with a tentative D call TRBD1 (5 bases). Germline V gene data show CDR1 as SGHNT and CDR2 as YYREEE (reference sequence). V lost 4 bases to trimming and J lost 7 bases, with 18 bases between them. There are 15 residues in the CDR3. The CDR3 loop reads CASSQDPGPAQPQHF. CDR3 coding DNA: TGTGCCAGCAGCCAGGACCCGGGACCGGCGCAGCCCCAGCATTTT.

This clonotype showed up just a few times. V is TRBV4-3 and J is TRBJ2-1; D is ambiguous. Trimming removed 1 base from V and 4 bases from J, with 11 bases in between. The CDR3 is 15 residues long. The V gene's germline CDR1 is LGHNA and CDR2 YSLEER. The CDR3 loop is CASSQAAARYNEQFF. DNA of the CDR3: TGCGCCAGCAGCCAAGCCGCGGCCAGGTACAATGAGCAGTTCTTC.

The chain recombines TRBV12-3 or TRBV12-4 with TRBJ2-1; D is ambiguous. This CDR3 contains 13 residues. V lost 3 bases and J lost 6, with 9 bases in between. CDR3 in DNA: TGTGCCAGCAGTTTTCTCGTCTCCAATGAGCAGTTCTTC. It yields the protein CASSFLVSNEQFF.

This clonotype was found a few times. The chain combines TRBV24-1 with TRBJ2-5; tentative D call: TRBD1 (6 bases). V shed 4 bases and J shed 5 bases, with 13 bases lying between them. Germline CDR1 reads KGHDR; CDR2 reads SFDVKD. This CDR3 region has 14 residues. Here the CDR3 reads CATSEEQGRETQYF. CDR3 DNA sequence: TGTGCCACCAGTGAAGAACAGGGCCGGGAGACCCAGTACTTC.

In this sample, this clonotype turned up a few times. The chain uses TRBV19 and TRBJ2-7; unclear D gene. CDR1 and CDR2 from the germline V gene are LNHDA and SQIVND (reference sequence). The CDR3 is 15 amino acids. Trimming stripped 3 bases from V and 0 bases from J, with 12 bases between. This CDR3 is CASSMTQASSYEQYF. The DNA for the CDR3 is TGTGCCAGTAGTATGACGCAGGCTAGCTCCTACGAGCAGTACTTC.

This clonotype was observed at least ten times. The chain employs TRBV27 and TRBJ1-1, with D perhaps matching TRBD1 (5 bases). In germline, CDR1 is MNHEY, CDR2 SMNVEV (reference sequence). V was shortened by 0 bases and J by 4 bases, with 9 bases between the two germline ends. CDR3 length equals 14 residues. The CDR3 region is CASSLSTQGTEAFF. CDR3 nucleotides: TGTGCCAGCAGTTTATCGACCCAGGGCACTGAAGCTTTCTTT.

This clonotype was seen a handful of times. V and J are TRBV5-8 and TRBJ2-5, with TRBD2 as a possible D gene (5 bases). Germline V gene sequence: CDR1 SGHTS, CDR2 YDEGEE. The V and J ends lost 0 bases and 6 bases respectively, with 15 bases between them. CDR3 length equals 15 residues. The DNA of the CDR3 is TGTGCCAGCAGCTTGGCCGGAGGACTTGTAAAGACCCAGTACTTC. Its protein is CASSLAGGLVKTQYF.

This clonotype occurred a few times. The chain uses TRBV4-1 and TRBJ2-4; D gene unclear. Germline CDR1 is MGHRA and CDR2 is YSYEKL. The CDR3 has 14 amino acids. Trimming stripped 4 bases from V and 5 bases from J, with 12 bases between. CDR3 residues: CASSPPVNQNIQYF. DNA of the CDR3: TGCGCCAGCAGCCCTCCAGTCAACCAAAACATTCAGTACTTC.

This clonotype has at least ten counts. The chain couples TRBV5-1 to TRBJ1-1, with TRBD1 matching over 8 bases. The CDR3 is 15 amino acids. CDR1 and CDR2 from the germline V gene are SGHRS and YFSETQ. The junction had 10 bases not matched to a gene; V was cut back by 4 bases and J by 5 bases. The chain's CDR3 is CASSTQTGAETEAFF. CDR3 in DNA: TGCGCCAGCAGCACCCAGACAGGGGCGGAGACTGAAGCTTTCTTT.

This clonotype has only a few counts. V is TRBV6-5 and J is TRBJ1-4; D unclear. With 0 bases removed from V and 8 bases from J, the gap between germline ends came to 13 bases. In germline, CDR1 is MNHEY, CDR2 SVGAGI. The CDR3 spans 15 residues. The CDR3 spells CASSYSFGGEEKLFF. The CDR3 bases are TGTGCCAGCAGTTACTCGTTTGGCGGAGAGGAAAAACTGTTTTTT.

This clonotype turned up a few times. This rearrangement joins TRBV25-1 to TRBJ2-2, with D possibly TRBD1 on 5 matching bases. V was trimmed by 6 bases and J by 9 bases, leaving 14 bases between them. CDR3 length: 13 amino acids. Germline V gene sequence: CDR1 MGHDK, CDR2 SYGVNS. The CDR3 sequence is CASSQGQGRELFF. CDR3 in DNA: TGTGCCAGCAGCCAAGGGCAGGGTAGGGAGCTGTTTTTT.

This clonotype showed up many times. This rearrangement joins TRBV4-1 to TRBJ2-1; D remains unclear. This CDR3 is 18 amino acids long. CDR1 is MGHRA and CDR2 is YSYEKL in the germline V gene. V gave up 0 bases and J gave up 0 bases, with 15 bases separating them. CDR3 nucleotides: TGCGCCAGCAGCCAAGAACATCTGGCGGTCAACTCCTACAATGAGCAGTTCTTC. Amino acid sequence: CASSQEHLAVNSYNEQFF.

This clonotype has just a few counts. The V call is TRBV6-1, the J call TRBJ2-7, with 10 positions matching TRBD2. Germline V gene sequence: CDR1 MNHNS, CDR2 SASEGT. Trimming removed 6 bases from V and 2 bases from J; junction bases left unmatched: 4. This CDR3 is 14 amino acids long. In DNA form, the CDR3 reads TGTGCCAGCAGGCCACTAGCGGGACCCTACGAGCAGTACGTC. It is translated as CASRPLAGPYEQYV.

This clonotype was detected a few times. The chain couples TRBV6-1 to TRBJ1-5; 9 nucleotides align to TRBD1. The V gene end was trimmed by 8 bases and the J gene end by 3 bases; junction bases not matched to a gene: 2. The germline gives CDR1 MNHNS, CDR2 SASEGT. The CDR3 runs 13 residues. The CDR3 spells CASGQGYNQPQHF. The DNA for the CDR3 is TGTGCCAGCGGACAGGGGTACAATCAGCCCCAGCATTTT.

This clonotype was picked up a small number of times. The CDR3 nucleotides read TGTGCCAGCAGCCCTTTCTGGGACAGGGGCCACGAGCAGTACTTC. Translating it yields CASSPFWDRGHEQYF. The V gene is TRBV9, the J gene TRBJ2-7; 10 positions match TRBD1. After removal of 4 bases from V and 5 bases from J, the junction contained 9 bases not matched to a gene. CDR3 length: 15 residues. Germline V gene data show CDR1 as SGDLS and CDR2 as YYNGEE.

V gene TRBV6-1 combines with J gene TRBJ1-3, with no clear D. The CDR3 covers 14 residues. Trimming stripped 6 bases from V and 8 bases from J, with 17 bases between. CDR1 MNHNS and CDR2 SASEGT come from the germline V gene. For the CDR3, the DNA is TGTGCCAGCAGCGACGGGTACTTGAAGGACACCATATATTTT. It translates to CASSDGYLKDTIYF.

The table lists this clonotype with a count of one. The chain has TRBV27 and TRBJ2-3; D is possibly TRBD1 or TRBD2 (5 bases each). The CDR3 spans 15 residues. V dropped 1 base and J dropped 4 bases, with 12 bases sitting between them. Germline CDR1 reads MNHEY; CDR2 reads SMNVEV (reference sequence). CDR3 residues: CASSLWGNGADTQYF. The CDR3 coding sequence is TGTGCCAGCAGTTTATGGGGGAATGGGGCAGATACGCAGTATTTT.

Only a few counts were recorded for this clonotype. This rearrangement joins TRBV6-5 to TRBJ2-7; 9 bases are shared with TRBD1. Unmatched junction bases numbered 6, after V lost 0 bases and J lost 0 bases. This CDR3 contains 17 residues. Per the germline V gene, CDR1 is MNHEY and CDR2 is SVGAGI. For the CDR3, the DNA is TGTGCCAGCAGTTACTCGATCACAGGGGGCTACTCCTACGAGCAGTACTTC. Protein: CASSYSITGGYSYEQYF.

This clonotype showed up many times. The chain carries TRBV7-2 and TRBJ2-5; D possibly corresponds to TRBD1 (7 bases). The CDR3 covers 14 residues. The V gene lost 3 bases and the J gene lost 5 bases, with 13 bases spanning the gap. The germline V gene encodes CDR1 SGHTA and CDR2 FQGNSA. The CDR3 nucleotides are TGTGCCAGCAGCTTCCAGGGGGGTAGGGAGACCCAGTACTTC. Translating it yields CASSFQGGRETQYF.

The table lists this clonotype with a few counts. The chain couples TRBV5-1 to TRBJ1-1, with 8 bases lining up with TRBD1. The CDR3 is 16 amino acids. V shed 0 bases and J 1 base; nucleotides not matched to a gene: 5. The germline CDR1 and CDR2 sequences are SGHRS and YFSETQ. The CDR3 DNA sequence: TGCGCCAGCAGCTTGGATGGGGGGACAGGGAACACTGAAGCTTTCTTT. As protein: CASSLDGGTGNTEAFF.

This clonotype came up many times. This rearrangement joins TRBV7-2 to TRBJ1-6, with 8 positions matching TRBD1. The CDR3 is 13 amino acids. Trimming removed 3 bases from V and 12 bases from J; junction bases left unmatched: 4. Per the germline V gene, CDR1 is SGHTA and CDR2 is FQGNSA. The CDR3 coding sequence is TGTGCCAGCAGCTTCTCGGGACAGGAACCCCTCCACTTT. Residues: CASSFSGQEPLHF.

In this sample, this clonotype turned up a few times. CDR3 DNA: TGCGCCAGCAGCTTGGGGGGGCAGGGGAATTCACCCCTCCACTTT. Translating it yields CASSLGGQGNSPLHF. The rearrangement links TRBV5-1 to TRBJ1-6, with D perhaps TRBD1 (6 bases). CDR3 length equals 15 residues. Trimming took 0 bases from V and 7 from J, leaving 11 bases between them. Germline V CDR1 and CDR2: SGHRS, YFSETQ.

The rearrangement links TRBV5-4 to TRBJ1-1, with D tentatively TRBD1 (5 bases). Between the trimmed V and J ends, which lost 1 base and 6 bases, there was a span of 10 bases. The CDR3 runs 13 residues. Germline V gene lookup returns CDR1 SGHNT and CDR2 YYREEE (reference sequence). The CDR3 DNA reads TGTGCCAGCAGCTTGATGGGGGGGGCTGAAGCTTTCTTT. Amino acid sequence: CASSLMGGAEAFF.

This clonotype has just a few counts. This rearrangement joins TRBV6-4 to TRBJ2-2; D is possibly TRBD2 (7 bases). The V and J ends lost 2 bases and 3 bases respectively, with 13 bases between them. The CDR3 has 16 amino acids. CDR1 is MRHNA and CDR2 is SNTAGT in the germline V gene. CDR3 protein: CASSDPREGDTGELFF. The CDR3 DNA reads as TGTGCCAGCAGTGACCCCAGGGAGGGGGACACCGGGGAGCTGTTTTTT.

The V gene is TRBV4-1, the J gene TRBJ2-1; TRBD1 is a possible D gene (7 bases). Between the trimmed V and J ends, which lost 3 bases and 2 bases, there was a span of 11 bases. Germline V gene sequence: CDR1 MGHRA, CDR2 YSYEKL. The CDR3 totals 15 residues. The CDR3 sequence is CASSQTGRTYNEQFF. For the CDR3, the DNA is TGCGCCAGCAGCCAGACAGGGAGGACCTACAATGAGCAGTTCTTC.

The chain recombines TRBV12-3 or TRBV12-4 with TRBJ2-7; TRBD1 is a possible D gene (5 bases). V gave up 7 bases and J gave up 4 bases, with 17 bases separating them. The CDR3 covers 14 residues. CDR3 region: CASTPGWQYYEQYF. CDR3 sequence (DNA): TGTGCCAGCACCCCAGGGTGGCAGTATTACGAGCAGTACTTC.